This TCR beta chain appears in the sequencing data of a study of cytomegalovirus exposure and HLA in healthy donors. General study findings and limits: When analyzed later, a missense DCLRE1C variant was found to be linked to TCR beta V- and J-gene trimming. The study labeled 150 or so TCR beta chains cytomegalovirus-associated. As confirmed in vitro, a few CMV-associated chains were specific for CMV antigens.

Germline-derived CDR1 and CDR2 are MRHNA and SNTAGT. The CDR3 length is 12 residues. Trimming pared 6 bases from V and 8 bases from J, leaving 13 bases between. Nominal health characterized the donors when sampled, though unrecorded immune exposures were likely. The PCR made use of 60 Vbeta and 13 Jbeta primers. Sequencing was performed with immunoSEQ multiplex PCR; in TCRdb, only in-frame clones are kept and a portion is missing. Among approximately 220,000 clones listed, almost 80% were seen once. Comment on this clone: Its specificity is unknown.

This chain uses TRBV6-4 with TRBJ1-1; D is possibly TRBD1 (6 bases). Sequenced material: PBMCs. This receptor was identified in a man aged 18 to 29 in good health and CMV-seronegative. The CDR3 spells CASSPGGQEAFF. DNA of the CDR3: TGTGCCAGCAGCCCCGGGGGGCAGGAAGCTTTCTTT.